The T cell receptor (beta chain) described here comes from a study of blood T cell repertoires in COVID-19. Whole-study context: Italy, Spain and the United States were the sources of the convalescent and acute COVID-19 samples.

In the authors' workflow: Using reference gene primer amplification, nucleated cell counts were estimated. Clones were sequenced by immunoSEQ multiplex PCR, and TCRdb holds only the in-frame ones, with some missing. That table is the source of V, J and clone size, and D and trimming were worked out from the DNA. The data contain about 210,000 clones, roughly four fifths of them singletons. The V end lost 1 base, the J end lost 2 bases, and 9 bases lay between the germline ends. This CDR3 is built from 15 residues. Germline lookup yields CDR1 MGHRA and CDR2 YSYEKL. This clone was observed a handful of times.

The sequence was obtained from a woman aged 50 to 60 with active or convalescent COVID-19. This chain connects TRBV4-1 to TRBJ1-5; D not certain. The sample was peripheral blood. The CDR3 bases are TGCGCCAGCAGCCAAGGCCGGCAGGGCAATCAGCCCCAGCATTTT. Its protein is CASSQGRQGNQPQHF.